Here is one TCR beta chain with its context. Here immunoSEQ multiplex PCR was the method, and the copy in TCRdb shows in-frame clones only, minus some. The sample shows under 150,000 clones, around 86% of them seen only once. This record belongs to a study of blood T cell repertoires in COVID-19. The junction had 12 bases not matched to a gene; V was cut back by 0 bases and J by 9 bases. Germline V gene sequence: CDR1 SGHDN, CDR2 FVKESK. The CDR3 has 17 amino acids. The origin of this receptor is a man aged 35 to 55 with active or convalescent COVID-19. Sequenced material: peripheral blood. The V and J genes are TRBV14 and TRBJ2-4, with TRBD2 identical over 9 bases. This chain's CDR3 is CASSQDVAGGPRGIQYF. The DNA for the CDR3 is TGTGCCAGCAGCCAAGATGTCGCGGGGGGGCCTAGAGGCATTCAGTACTTC.